This T cell receptor (beta chain) was identified during a study of T cells after yellow fever vaccination. Germline V gene data show CDR1 as DFQATT and CDR2 as SNEGSKA (reference sequence). This CDR3 is 13 amino acids long. Trimming cost V 8 bases and J 1 base, with 13 bases left between them. Whole-study results and caveats: Shared CD4/CD8 clonotypes were a small share, likely from convergent recombination.

This clonotype has at least ten counts. Antigen: not known. From the 5' RACE reads, TCRdb called clonotypes with MiXCR, one entry per CDR3 protein. The table includes 95,000 to 150,000 distinct CDR3 sequences, 6.5% to 8% detected once. The genes are TRBV20-1 and TRBJ2-3; a possible D gene is TRBD2 (6 bases). This specimen consisted of CD4+ T cells sorted from PBMCs, obtained around 10 days after the first yellow fever vaccination. The clonotype originates from a man younger than 35 who received the YFV17D yellow fever vaccine. In DNA form, the CDR3 reads TGCAGTTTCCACCCGGGGGGCACAGATACGCAGTATTTT. Amino acids: CSFHPGGTDTQYF.